This T cell receptor beta chain was documented in a study of Graves' ophthalmopathy and Graves' hyperthyroidism. In the study overall: Sampling took place at initial diagnosis, with peripheral blood obtained before any treatment.

Amplified material comprised TCR beta CDR3 regions derived from RNA transcripts. Second-round multiplex PCR came after first-round RT-PCR with HTBI primers. Using its own MiXCR run on the multiplex PCR reads, TCRdb lists one record per CDR3 protein. In the table there are roughly 300,000 distinct CDR3 sequences, 17% of which are singletons. CDR3 length equals 12 residues. Trimming removed 3 bases at V and 8 bases at J, with 10 bases between. Germline V gives CDR1 MGHDK, CDR2 SYGVNS. The table lists this clonotype with many counts. This receptor was taken from an adult man with Graves' ophthalmopathy. The gene calls are TRBV25-1 and TRBJ1-2; D is unresolved. Specimen: peripheral blood. The DNA of the CDR3 is TGTGCCAGCAGTGATGTGGTTGGAGGCTACACCTTC. It encodes CASSDVVGGYTF.